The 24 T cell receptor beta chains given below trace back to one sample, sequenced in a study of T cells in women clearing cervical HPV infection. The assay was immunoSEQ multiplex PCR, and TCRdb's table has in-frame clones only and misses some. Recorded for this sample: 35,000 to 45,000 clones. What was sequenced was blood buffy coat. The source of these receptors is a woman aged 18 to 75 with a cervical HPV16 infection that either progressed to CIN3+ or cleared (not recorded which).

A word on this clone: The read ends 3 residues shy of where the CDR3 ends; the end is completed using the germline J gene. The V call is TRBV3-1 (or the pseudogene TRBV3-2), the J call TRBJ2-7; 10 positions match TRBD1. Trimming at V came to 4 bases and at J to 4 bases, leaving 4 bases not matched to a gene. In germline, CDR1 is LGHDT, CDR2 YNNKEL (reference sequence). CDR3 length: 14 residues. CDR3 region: CASSLWTGGYEQYF. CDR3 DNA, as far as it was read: TGTGCCAGCAGCCTTTGGACAGGGGGGTACGAG.

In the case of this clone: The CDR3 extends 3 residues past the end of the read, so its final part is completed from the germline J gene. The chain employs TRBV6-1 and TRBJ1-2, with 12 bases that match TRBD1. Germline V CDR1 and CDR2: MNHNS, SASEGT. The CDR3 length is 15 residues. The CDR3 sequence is CASSETGTGGYDYTF. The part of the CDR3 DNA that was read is TGTGCCAGCAGTGAAACCGGGACAGGGGGCTACGAC.

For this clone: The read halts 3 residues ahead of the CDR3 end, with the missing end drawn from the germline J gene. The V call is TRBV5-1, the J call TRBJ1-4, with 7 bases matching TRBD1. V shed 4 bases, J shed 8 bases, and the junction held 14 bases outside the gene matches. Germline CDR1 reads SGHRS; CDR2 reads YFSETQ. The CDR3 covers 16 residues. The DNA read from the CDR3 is TGCGCCAGCAGCGAGGACGTCACAGGGGCAGGGGAAAAA. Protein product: CASSEDVTGAGEK. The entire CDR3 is CASSEDVTGAGEKLFF.

CDR3 DNA, as far as it was read: TGCAGTGCTAGAGATCAAGGGCCCACTGAA. As protein: CSARDQGPTE. The CDR3 as a whole reads CSARDQGPTEAFF. The gene calls are TRBV20-1 and TRBJ1-1; unclear D gene. The CDR3 extends 3 residues past the end of the read, so its final part is completed from the germline J gene. CDR3 size: 13 residues. Trimming took 0 bases from V and 4 from J, leaving 9 bases between them. The V gene's germline CDR1 is DFQATT and CDR2 SNEGSKA (reference sequence).

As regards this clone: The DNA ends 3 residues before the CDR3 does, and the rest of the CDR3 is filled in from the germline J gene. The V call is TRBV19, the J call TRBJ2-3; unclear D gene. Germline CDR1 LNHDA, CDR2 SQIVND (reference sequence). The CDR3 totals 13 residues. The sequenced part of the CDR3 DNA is TGTGCCAGTAGTGTGCGGTCGAATCAGCCG. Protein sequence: CASSVRSNQP. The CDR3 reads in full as CASSVRSNQPQYF. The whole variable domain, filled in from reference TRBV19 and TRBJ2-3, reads DGGITQSPKYLFRKEGQNVTLSCEQNLNHDAMYWYRQDPGQGLRLIYYSQIVNDFQKGDIAEGYSVSREKKESFPLTVTSAQKNPTAFYLCASSVRSNQPQYFGPGTRLTVL.

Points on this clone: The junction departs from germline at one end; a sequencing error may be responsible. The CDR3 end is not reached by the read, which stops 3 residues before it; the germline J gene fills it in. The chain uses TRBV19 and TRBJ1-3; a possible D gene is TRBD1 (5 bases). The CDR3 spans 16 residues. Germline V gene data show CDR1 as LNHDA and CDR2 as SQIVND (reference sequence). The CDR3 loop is CASSPNTGAAGNTIYF. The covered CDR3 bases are TGTGCCAGTAGTCCAAACACCGGGGCAGCGGGAAACACT.

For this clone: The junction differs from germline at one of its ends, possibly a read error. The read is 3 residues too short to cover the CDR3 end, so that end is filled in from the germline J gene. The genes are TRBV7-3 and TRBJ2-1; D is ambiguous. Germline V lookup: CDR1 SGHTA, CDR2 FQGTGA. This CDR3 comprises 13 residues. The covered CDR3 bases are TGTTCCAGCAGCTTGACGACAAACAATGAG. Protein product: CSSSLTTNNE. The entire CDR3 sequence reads CSSSLTTNNEQFF.

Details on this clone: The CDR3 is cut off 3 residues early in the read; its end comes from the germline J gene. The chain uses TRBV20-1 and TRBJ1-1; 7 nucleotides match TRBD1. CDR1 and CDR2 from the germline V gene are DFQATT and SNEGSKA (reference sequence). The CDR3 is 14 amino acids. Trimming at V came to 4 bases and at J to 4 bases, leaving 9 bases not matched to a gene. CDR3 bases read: TGCAGTGCTACCTCAGGGGGAGGAGGCACTGAA. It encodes CSATSGGGGTE. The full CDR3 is CSATSGGGGTEAFF.

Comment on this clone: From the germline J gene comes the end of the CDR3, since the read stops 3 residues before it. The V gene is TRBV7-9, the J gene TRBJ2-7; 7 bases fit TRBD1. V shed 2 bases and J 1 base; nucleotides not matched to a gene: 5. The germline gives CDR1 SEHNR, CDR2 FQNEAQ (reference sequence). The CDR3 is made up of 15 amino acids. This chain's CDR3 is CASSLPDRPSYEQYF. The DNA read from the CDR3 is TGTGCCAGCAGCTTACCGGACAGGCCTTCCTACGAG. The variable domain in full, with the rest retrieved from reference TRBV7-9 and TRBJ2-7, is DTGVSQNPRHKITKRGQNVTFRCDPISEHNRLYWYRQTLGQGPEFLTYFQNEAQLEKSRLLSDRFSAERPKGSFSTLEIQRTEQGDSAMYLCASSLPDRPSYEQYFGPGTRLTVT.

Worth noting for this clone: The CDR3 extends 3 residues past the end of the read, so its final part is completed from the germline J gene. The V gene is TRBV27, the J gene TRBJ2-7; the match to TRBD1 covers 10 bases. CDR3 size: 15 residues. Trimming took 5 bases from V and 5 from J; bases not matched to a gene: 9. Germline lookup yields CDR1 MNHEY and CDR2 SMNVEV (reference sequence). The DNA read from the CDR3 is TGTGCCAGCAGTCCCTGGGACAGGGGTAGGAACGAG. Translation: CASSPWDRGRNE. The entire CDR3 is CASSPWDRGRNEQYF.

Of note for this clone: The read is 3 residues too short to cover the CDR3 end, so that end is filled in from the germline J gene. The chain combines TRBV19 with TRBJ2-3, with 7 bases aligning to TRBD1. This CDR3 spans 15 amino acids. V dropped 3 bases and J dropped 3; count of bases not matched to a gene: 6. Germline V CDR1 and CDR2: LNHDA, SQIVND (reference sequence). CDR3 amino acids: CASSISAGGTDTQYF. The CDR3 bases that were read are TGTGCCAGTAGTATTAGCGCAGGGGGAACAGATACG.

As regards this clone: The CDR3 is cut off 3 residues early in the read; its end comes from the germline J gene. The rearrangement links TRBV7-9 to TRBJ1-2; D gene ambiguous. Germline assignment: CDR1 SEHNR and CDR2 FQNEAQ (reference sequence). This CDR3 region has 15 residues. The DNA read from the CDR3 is TGTGCCAGCAGCTCGACTAGCGGGGTCCACAATGAC. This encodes CASSSTSGVHND. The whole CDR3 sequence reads CASSSTSGVHNDYTF.

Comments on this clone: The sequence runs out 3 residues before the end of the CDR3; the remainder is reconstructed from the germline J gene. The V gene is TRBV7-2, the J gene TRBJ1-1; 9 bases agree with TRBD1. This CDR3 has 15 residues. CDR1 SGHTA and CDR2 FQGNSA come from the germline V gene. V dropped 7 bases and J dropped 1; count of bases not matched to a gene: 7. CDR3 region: CASNSWTGENTEAFF. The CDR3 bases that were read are TGTGCCAGCAACTCCTGGACAGGGGAGAACACTGAA. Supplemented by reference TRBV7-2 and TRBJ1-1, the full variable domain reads GAGVSQSPSNKVTEKGKDVELRCDPISGHTALYWYRQSLGQGLEFLIYFQGNSAPDKSGLPSDRFSAERTGGSVSTLTIQRTQQEDSAVYLCASNSWTGENTEAFFGQGTRLTVV.

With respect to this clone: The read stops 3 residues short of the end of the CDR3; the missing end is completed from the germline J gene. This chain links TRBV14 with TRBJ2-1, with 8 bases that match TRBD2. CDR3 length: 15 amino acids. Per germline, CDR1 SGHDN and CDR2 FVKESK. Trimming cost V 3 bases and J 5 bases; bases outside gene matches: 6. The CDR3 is CASSHGRGGNNEQFF. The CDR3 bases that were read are TGTGCCAGCAGCCACGGACGGGGGGGGAACAATGAG.

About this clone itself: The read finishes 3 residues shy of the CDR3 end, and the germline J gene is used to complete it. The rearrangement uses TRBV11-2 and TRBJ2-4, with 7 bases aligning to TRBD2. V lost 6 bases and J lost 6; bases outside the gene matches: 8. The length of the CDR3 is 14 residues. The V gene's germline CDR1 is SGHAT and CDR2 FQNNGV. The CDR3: CASRHGLGRNIQYF. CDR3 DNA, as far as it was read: TGTGCCAGCAGGCATGGACTAGGTAGAAACATT.

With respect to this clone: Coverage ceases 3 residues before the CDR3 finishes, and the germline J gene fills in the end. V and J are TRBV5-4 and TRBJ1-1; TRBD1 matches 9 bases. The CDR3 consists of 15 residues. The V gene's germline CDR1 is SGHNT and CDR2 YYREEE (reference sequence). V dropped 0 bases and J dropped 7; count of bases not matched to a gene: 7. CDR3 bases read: TGTGCCAGCAGCTTGGACATCGGGACAGGGAGTGAA. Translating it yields CASSLDIGTGSE. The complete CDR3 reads CASSLDIGTGSEAFF.

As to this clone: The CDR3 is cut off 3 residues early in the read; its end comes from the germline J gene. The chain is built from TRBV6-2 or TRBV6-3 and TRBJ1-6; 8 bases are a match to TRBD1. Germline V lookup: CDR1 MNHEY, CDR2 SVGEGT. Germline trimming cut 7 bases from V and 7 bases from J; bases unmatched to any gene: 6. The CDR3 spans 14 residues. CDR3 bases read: TGTGCCAGCAATCGAGACAGGGGAAATTCACCC. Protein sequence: CASNRDRGNSP. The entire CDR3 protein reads CASNRDRGNSPLHF.

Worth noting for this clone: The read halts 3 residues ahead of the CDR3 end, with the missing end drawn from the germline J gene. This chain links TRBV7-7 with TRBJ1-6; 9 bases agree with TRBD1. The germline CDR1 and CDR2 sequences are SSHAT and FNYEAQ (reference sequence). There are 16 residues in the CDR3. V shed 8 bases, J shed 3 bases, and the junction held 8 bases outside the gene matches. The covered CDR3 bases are TGTGCCAGCTTAGGACAGGGGCCTGACTATAATTCACCC. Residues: CASLGQGPDYNSP. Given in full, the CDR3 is CASLGQGPDYNSPLHF. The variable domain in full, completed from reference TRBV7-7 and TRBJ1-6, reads GAGVSQSPRYKVTKRGQDVTLRCDPISSHATLYWYQQALGQGPEFLTYFNYEAQPDKSGLPSDRFSAERPEGSISTLTIQRTEQRDSAMYRCASLGQGPDYNSPLHFGNGTRLTVT.

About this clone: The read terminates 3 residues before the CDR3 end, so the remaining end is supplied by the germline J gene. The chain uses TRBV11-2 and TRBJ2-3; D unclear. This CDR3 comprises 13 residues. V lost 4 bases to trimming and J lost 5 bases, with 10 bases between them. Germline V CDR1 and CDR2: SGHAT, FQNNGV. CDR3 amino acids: CASSSPGLDTQYF. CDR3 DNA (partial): TGTGCCAGCAGCTCTCCGGGTTTAGATACG.

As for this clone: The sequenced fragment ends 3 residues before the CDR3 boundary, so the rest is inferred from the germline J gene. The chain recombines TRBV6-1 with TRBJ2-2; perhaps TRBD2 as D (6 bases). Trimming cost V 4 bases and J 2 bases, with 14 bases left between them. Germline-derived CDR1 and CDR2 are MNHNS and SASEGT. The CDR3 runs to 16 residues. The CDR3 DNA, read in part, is TGTGCCAGCAGTGCCCCCAGGACTATTAACACCGGGGAG. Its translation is CASSAPRTINTGE. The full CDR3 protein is CASSAPRTINTGELFF.

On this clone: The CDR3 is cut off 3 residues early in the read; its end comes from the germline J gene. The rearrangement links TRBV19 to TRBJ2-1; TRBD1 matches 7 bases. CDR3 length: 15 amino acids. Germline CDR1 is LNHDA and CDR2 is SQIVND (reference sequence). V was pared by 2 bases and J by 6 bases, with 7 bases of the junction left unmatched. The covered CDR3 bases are TGTGCCAGTAGTATAACAGGGGAGATCTTCAATGAG. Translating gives CASSITGEIFNE. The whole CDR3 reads CASSITGEIFNEQFF.

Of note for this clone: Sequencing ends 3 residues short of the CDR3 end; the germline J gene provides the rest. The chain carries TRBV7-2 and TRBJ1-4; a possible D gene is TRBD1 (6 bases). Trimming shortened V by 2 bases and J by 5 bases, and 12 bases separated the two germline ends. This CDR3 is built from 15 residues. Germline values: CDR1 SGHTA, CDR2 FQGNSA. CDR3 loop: CASSLSGQTNEKLFF. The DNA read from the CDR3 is TGTGCCAGCAGCTTATCCGGACAGACGAATGAAAAA.

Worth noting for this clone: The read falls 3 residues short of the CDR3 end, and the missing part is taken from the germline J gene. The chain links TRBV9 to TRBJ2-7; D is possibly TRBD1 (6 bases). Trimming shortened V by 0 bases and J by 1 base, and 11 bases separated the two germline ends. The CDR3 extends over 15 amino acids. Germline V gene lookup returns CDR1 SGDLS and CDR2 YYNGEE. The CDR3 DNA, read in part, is TGTGCCAGCAGCGTAGCTGCGACAGGATCCTACGAG. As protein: CASSVAATGSYE. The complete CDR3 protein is CASSVAATGSYEQYF.

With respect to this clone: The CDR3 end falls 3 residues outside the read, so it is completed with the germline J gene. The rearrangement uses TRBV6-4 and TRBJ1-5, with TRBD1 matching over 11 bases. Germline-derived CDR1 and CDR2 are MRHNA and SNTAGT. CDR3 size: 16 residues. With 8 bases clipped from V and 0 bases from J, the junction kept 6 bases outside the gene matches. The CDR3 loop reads CASPGQGVYSNQPQHF. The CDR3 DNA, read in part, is TGTGCCAGCCCGGGACAGGGGGTGTATAGCAATCAGCCC.